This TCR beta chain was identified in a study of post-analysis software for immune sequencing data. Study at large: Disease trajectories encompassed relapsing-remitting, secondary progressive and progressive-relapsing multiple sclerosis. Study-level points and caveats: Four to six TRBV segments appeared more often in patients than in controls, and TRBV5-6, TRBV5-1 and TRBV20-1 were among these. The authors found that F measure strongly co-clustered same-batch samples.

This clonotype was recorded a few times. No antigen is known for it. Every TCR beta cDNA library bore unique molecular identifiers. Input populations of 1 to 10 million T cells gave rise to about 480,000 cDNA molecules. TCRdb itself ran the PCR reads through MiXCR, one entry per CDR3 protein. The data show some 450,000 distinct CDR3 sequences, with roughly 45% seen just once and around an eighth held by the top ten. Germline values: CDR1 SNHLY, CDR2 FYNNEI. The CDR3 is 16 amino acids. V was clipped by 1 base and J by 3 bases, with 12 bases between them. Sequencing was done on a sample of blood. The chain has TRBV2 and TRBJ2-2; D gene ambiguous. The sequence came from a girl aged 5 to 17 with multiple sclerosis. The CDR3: CASSEGIVAYTGELFF. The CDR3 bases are TGTGCCAGCAGTGAAGGGATAGTGGCCTACACCGGGGAGCTGTTTTTT.